Sequencing of this T cell receptor (beta chain) was carried out in a study of cytomegalovirus exposure and HLA in healthy donors (dated by TCRdb to 2016 to 2017). Broadly, across the study: An earlier analysis of roughly 570 of the donors reported around 280 Gb of sequence data and around 120 million unique TCR beta sequences obtained from around 170 million T cells. Around 300 gigabases of sequencing data and approximately 84 million unique TCR sequences were included in an early release covering 500 to 750 HLA-typed donors. Of the roughly 420 genotyped donors, more than 75% were placed in the genetic ancestry cluster associated with self-reported Caucasian donors. The study was designed to test whether signatures of past pathogen exposure could be identified by cataloging public T cell receptors. The study used immunosequencing to profile the T cell repertoires of about 670 subjects and linked those repertoires to cytomegalovirus serostatus. Along with the roughly 700-subject first cohort, a separate validation cohort of over a hundred different subjects was used. High-throughput TCR immunosequencing, statistical association of individual TCRs with disease status, and machine learning were combined to predict cytomegalovirus infection status. To study patterns of TCR occurrence, a later analysis re-analyzed previously published TCR beta repertoires from several hundred donors and added high-resolution HLA genotyping. In the later analysis, no new phenotypic data were used to find candidate immune exposures; instead, reliance was placed on TCR beta sequences and their occurrence across donors. In an earlier analysis of 550 to 700 of the donors, high-throughput TCR beta sequencing was used to judge whether each TCR beta V gene segment behaved as functional or pseudogenic. Donor age, sex, ethnicity and CMV serostatus were collected together with the repertoire data. In a later genetic analysis, genome-wide SNP genotypes for about three fifths of the 666 donors were used, and that subset was treated as a discovery cohort. All discovery cohort repertoires had been generated on a single sequencing platform. HLA typing covered class I and class II loci at four-digit resolution. The number of typed donors differed by locus: roughly 629-640 for A, B, C, DRB1 and DQB1; 500 to 550 for DQA1; about 600 for DPA1; and around 470 for DPB1. A handful of DR-DQ haplotypes were treated as single units for association and clustering because of strong linkage in the cohort. Among some 410 genotyped donors of the cohort, an average of around 240,000 unique TCR beta nucleotide sequences were sequenced per donor, around 20% of them non-productive. Study-wide findings and limitations: In a later genetic analysis, fewer N-insertions in productive TCRs were reported among donors in an Asian-associated ancestry cluster than the roughly 640-donor mean. In vitro tests confirmed that a few of the cytomegalovirus-associated TCR beta chains recognize cytomegalovirus antigens. In a later analysis, several top co-occurrence clusters were reported to appear linked to parvovirus B19, influenza, CMV and Epstein-Barr virus. In both the original and validation cohorts, the classifier was reported to diagnose cytomegalovirus status with high specificity and sensitivity. Broadly in line with IMGT annotations, most TCR beta V segments showed up in productive rearrangements about 87% or about 30% of the time in an earlier analysis of under 700 of the donors. The cohort was sequenced for TCR beta chains only, and without alpha or paired-chain data the features that could be detected were limited. A total of around 150 TCR beta chains were listed by the study as associated with cytomegalovirus. Specific HLA alleles were associated with 15,000 to 20,000 TCR beta sequences at a false discovery rate of 0.05 in a later analysis. Sequencing depth was assumed to be roughly uniform across donors in the presence/absence analyses, though that assumption may not hold. In a later analysis, HLA-associated TCR beta chains showed more clonal expansion and lower generation probabilities than non-associated chains that were equally common. According to a later analysis, most CMV-associated TCR beta chains appeared to be HLA-restricted, and the HLA associations seemed to be driven largely by CMV exposure. It was suggested by the authors that the approach could potentially be generalized to other disease states and immunological phenotypes. Because counts were too low, 15 to 20 rarely observed V segments, including chromosome 9 orphons, were excluded from the earlier analysis of a few hundred of the donors. Assigning TCR associations to individual alleles was difficult when HLA alleles, especially DR and DQ, strongly co-occurred. In a later genetic analysis, a missense DCLRE1C variant was associated with V-gene and J-gene trimming of TCR beta chains, and the association was replicated in an independent cohort. Linkage disequilibrium might explain the correlated functional status among segregating V segments, but an unknown experimental factor could not be excluded. A later analysis found that TCR association rates varied across HLA loci, with DRB1 alleles showing the most associated TCRs and HLA-C alleles the fewest. Immune exposure information for the cohort was limited to CMV serostatus. Across donors, most TCR sequences were observed very rarely, whereas some public TCRs were present in many individuals. Because HLA typing was missing for some donors at each locus, association tests included only the typed subset. A cluster of highly shared sequence variants was judged likely to be a technical artifact of the sequencing pipeline. A further reported finding was that TCR beta sequences accurately predicted the HLA-A and HLA-B alleles for most subjects in the first cohort.

The cohort was made up of approximately 700 healthy bone marrow donors. Cohort members were all nominally healthy when sampled, although unrecorded immune exposures were likely present. The donor was CMV seronegative and was included in the group of around 320 seronegative cohort members. A peripheral blood sample was collected from each donor, and TCR beta sequencing was performed on peripheral blood mononuclear cells. The Qiagen DNeasy Blood Extraction Kit was used to extract genomic DNA from the blood cell samples. This clone was seen a few times. What antigen it recognizes has not been identified. Base qualities are missing; no much larger clone stands one base away. Preparation of the library involved the immunoSEQ multiplex PCR assay. For the multiplex PCR, a mixture combining 60 forward primers for TCR Vbeta segments and 13 reverse primers for TCR Jbeta segments was used. Amplification of the CDR3 region of rearranged TCR beta genes was performed with a multiplex PCR assay on genomic DNA. On the Illumina HiSeq System, the amplified TCR beta libraries were sequenced as 87-base-pair reads. As for the original processing: In a later analysis, 77 million or so unique TCR beta chains were counted across the roughly 670 repertoires, and around 10 million of these chains were shared by at least two donors. Raw reads were error-corrected and collapsed into unique sequences by a nearest-neighbor algorithm in which closely related sequences were merged to remove PCR and sequencing errors. V, D and J gene segments were assigned by aligning CDR3 sequences to IMGT reference sequences. Each retained sequence needed at least a six-nucleotide match to both a V gene segment and a J gene segment. A rearrangement counted as productive if the CDR3 had no stop codons and remained in frame with V and J, and every other rearrangement counted as non-productive. Following IMGT convention, CDR3 was defined as the stretch from the second conserved V-encoded cysteine up to the conserved J-encoded phenylalanine. In an earlier analysis of more than 550 of the donors, sequences lacking an unambiguous match to a single V gene segment were excluded. In an earlier analysis of a few hundred of the donors, a V segment was called functional when productive rearrangements were above 56.7%, and segregating when the standard deviation between donors exceeded 5%. A statistical classification framework was developed to diagnose cytomegalovirus status using the catalog of TCR beta chain sequences. In a later analysis, V and J genes were assigned by comparing TCR nucleotide sequences against IMGT/GENE-DB human TR gene sequences. Using the TCRdist pipeline, a later analysis assigned CDR3 sequences along with most-parsimonious VDJ recombination scenarios. A later analysis defined each TCR beta chain by its CDR3 amino acid sequence plus V-gene family, and excluded reads lacking a unique V-gene family. In a later analysis, 450 to 600 highly shared, low-generation-probability nucleotide sequences were removed to address suspected cross-contamination and a sequencing artifact. In a later analysis, a clonal expansion index for each public chain was calculated from normalized within-repertoire ranks of inferred template counts. In a later analysis, generation probabilities were computed with a VDJ recombination model fitted to out-of-frame rearrangements, and the resulting probabilities were checked against IGoR. In a later analysis, hypergeometric tests were used to score TCR-TCR, TCR-HLA and TCR-CMV co-occurrence, with a repertoire-size bias correction applied to TCR pairs. False discovery rates were estimated in a later analysis by permuting HLA or CMV assignments 20 times. In a later analysis, co-occurring TCRs were grouped using DBSCAN, and TCRdist sequence similarity was added for clustering within HLA-allele-positive subsets. Co-occurrence clustering excluded repertoires with fewer than 30,000 or more than 120,000 public chains, plus five with anomalous nucleotide sharing. What TCRdb holds here is the immuneACCESS table cut down to in-frame rearrangements. Part of the clones is not present; checked against another copy, under half of the missing clones reflect an unresolved V gene, and the others are unexplained. V and J calls and clone size come straight from that table; D and trimming were deduced from the DNA. For this sample the table gives about 160,000 clones, of which 77% were detected only once. The top ten clonotypes cover around 1.5% of the sample.

Sequencing used PBMCs. The receptor's source is a woman younger than 45 in good health and CMV-seronegative.

The CDR3 region: CASSEQGYSNQPQHF. The base sequence is TGCGCCAGCAGCGAACAGGGGTATAGCAATCAGCCCCAGCATTTT. The chain joins TRBV5-1 to TRBJ1-5, and 7 junction bases match TRBD1. Ends trimmed: V by 4 bases, J by 0 bases; bases unmatched to a gene: 4. From the cysteine through the phenylalanine, the CDR3 covers 15 amino acids. This entry keeps only the CDR3 DNA: 45 bases, framed from base 1. CDR1 and CDR2 (SGHRS, YFSETQ) derive from the germline V gene.